This is a list of T cell receptor beta chains from one sample in a study of response to subunit inactivated influenza vaccine. One entry per CDR3 protein, called by TCRdb with MiXCR from the RT-PCR reads. This sample yields roughly 500,000 distinct CDR3 sequences, of which about 15% are seen a single time; 2.5% to 3.5% belongs to the top ten. The source material was CD4+ T cells sorted from PBMCs, sampled 23 to 25 months after vaccination. These receptors were taken from a man between 50 and 69 years old who received an inactivated influenza vaccine. The CDR3 runs from the conserved cysteine through the conserved F or W. D genes are given only for firm matches. Clone size, where shown, is once, few, many, or a class for clones that have expanded.

V: TRBV3-1
D: -
J: TRBJ1-3
length: 12
size: -
CDR3: CASSQDLGWKRF
DNA: TGTGCCAGCAGCCAAGATCTGGGTTGGAAACGTTTT

V: TRBV11-2
D: -
J: TRBJ1-6
length: 14
size: -
CDR3: CASRVLWSDSPLHF
DNA: TGTGCCAGCCGCGTTCTTTGGTCTGATTCACCCCTCCACTTT

V: TRBV6-4
D: TRBD2
J: TRBJ2-1
length: 15
size: few
CDR3: CASSDSGLAGSEQFF
DNA: TGTGCCAGCAGTGACTCGGGACTAGCGGGAAGTGAGCAGTTCTTC

V: TRBV20-1
D: -
J: TRBJ1-1
length: 12
size: -
CDR3: CSARRTASISFF
DNA: TGCAGTGCTAGACGGACTGCCTCTATTTCTTTCTTT

V: TRBV4-1
D: -
J: TRBJ1-1
length: 14
size: few
CDR3: CASSQVGLGTEAFF
DNA: TGCGCCAGCAGCCAAGTGGGGTTGGGAACTGAAGCTTTCTTT

V: TRBV7-8
D: -
J: TRBJ1-5
length: 14
size: -
CDR3: CASSLIRTRQPQHF
DNA: TGTGCCAGCAGCTTGATCAGGACCCGTCAGCCCCAGCATTTT

V: TRBV4-1
D: TRBD1
J: TRBJ1-2
length: 14
size: -
CDR3: CASSRKQGGIGYTF
DNA: TGCGCCAGCAGCCGCAAACAGGGGGGGATTGGCTACACCTTC

V: TRBV3-1
D: -
J: TRBJ1-2
length: 12
size: many
CDR3: CASSQSGRGYTF
DNA: TGTGCCAGCAGCCAGTCCGGGCGCGGCTACACCTTC

V: TRBV5-1
D: -
J: TRBJ1-1
length: 13
size: many
CDR3: CASSPYPDTEAFF
DNA: TGCGCCAGCAGCCCTTACCCGGACACTGAAGCTTTCTTT

V: TRBV3-1
D: -
J: TRBJ1-1
length: 11
size: -
CDR3: CASSIGTLAFF
DNA: TGTGCCAGCAGCATCGGGACACTGGCTTTCTTT

V: TRBV29-1
D: TRBD1
J: TRBJ2-3
length: 13
size: many
CDR3: CSADRDSTDTQYF
DNA: TGCAGCGCCGACAGGGATAGCACAGATACGCAGTATTTT